What follows are 5 T cell receptor beta chains derived from one specimen sequenced in a study of identical twins. From the 5' RACE reads, TCRdb called clonotypes with MiXCR, one entry per CDR3 protein. The sample records about 200,000 distinct CDR3 sequences, around 6.8% being singletons. The data also belong to a second study, concerning yellow fever vaccine responses in identical twins.

The material sequenced was memory (CD45RO+) T cells sorted from blood. The source of these receptors is a woman aged 18-29 years in good health.

This clonotype was recorded a few times. The gene calls are TRBV11-2 and TRBJ1-6; 8 bases align to TRBD1. There are 14 residues in the CDR3. J was trimmed by 8 bases and V by 5 bases; bases with no gene match: 5. Germline loops: CDR1 SGHAT, CDR2 FQNNGV. The DNA of the CDR3 is TGTGCCAGCAGCAGGGACAGGCTCGATTCACCCCTCCACTTT. Translation gives CASSRDRLDSPLHF.

This clonotype came up many times. V usage is TRBV12-3 or TRBV12-4 and J usage is TRBJ2-3, with D possibly matching TRBD2 (6 bases). This CDR3 has 15 amino acids. V was cut by 3 bases and J by 2 bases, with 12 bases left in between. As DNA, the CDR3 is TGTGCCAGCAGTTTTTCGGCGGGACCCACAGATACGCAGTATTTT. Its protein product is CASSFSAGPTDTQYF.

The gene calls are TRBV6-1 and TRBJ2-7; D is possibly TRBD1 (6 bases). Germline V gene data show CDR1 as MNHNS and CDR2 as SASEGT. The CDR3 is 14 residues long. V gave up 6 bases and J gave up 2 bases, with 14 bases separating them. The CDR3 region is CASSTRQVTYEQYF. The CDR3 DNA reads TGTGCCAGCAGCACACGACAGGTTACCTACGAGCAGTACTTC.

This clonotype was found a few times. J is TRBJ2-7 and V is TRBV25-1, with D possibly matching TRBD1 (6 bases). V dropped 7 bases and J dropped 0 bases, with 13 bases sitting between them. The CDR3 extends over 14 amino acids. Germline V gene data show CDR1 as MGHDK and CDR2 as SYGVNS. In DNA form, the CDR3 reads TGTGCCAGCACCGGGACACCTCCCTCCTACGAGCAGTACTTC. Its translation is CASTGTPPSYEQYF.

Ten or more counts support this clonotype. The chain links TRBV12-3 or TRBV12-4 to TRBJ2-4; D ambiguous. V was shortened by 5 bases and J by 0 bases, with 20 bases between the two germline ends. CDR3 length equals 18 residues. CDR3 coding DNA: TGTGCCAGCAGTGCTACTCACACCGTCAACCAAGCCAAAAACATTCAGTACTTC. Translating it yields CASSATHTVNQAKNIQYF.